This passage covers 4 T cell receptor beta chains from one sample sequenced in a study of CD8 T cells in Susac syndrome. After extraction with the RNeasy kit, roughly 0.45 to 1 ug of the RNA was reverse transcribed using random hexamers. TCRdb re-called the immunoSEQ multiplex PCR reads through MiXCR, storing one row per CDR3 protein. The data contain some 94,000 distinct CDR3 sequences, 85% to 95% of them seen just once; the ten biggest clones take up roughly 0.31%. Source material: CD4+ T cells from PBMCs. The source is a human donor with Susac syndrome.

V usage is TRBV30 and J usage is TRBJ2-1; D gene uncertain. CDR1 and CDR2 from the germline V gene are GTSNPN and SVGIG (reference sequence). There are 12 residues in the CDR3. The V end lost 0 bases, the J end lost 9 bases, and 9 bases lay between the germline ends. The CDR3 DNA sequence: TGTGCCTGGAGTGTACAGTATGGTGAGCAGTTCTTC. Translated, it gives CAWSVQYGEQFF.

The chain joins TRBV27 to TRBJ1-4; D gene unclear. The germline CDR1 and CDR2 sequences are MNHEY and SMNVEV (reference sequence). The V and J ends lost 2 bases and 6 bases respectively, with 13 bases between them. The CDR3 has 15 amino acids. The CDR3 sequence: CASSLPDWSYEKLFF. Here the CDR3 DNA reads TGTGCCAGCAGTTTACCCGATTGGAGTTATGAAAAACTGTTTTTT.

V usage is TRBV5-1 and J usage is TRBJ2-5; D is unclear. Trimming removed 4 bases from V and 0 bases from J, with 16 bases in between. CDR3 length: 16 amino acids. Germline CDR1 and CDR2: SGHRS and YFSETQ. The CDR3 is CASSHGGLDHQETQYF. CDR3 in DNA: TGCGCCAGCAGCCACGGTGGGCTGGACCACCAAGAGACCCAGTACTTC.

V usage is TRBV11-2 and J usage is TRBJ2-5; 9 bases match TRBD2. V gave up 7 bases and J gave up 2 bases; unmatched junction bases: 11. The CDR3 contains 16 residues. Germline values: CDR1 SGHAT, CDR2 FQNNGV. The CDR3 region is CASNNMGLAGQETQYF. DNA of the CDR3: TGTGCCAGCAACAACATGGGGCTAGCGGGGCAAGAGACCCAGTACTTC.